A selection of T cell receptor beta chains follows, all from one sample in a study of cytomegalovirus exposure and HLA in healthy donors. Measured with immunoSEQ multiplex PCR; TCRdb has only the in-frame clones, and not every one. Of 220,000 or so clones in the sample, 82% were seen once. The specimen was PBMCs. These receptors were obtained from a woman aged 40 to 50 in good health and CMV-seronegative. Each CDR3 is given with its conserved first and last residue. D genes are given only for firm matches. Size is stated for part of the rows, as once, few or many counts, or as a class when the clone is expanded.

>NA|TRBV15|NA|TRBJ1-1
TGTGCCACCAGCAGCCAGACGCGGGGAAGGACTGAAGCTTTCTTT
CATSSQTRGRTEAFF
>NA|TRBV11-2|NA|TRBJ2-1
TGTGCCAGCAGCTGGGACAAATCAATCTCCTACAATGAGCAGTTCTTC
CASSWDKSISYNEQFF
>NA|TRBV30|NA|TRBJ1-1
TGTGCCTGGACCCAGGGGTTAAGCACTGAAGCTTTCTTT
CAWTQGLSTEAFF
>TRBD1|TRBV5-6|NA|TRBJ2-5
TGTGCCAGCAGCTTTGTGGGGACAGTCCAGGAGACCCAGTACTTC
CASSFVGTVQETQYF
>NA|TRBV5-1|NA|TRBJ1-3
TGCGCCAGCAGCCCGGACAGAGGAAACACCATATATTTT
CASSPDRGNTIYF
>TRBD1|TRBV4-1|NA|TRBJ1-2
TGCGCCAGCAGCTACGGACAGGGTGGCTATGGCTACACCTTC
CASSYGQGGYGYTF
>TRBD1|TRBV6-6|NA|TRBJ2-3
TGTGCCAGCAGTTCGGGACAGGGGGTTAGGATGCAGTATTTT
CASSSGQGVRMQYF
>TRBD1|TRBV11-2|NA|TRBJ2-6
TGTGCCAGCAGCGTGACAGGGCCTGGGGCCAACGTCCTGACTTTC
CASSVTGPGANVLTF
>TRBD2|TRBV6-6|NA|TRBJ2-1
TGTGCCAGCAGTTACTCGGGAGGGTCTGAGCAGTTCTTC
CASSYSGGSEQFF
>NA|TRBV4-1|NA|TRBJ2-2
TGCGCCAGCAGCCTAGCCTCCCCGAGGCGGGGTCGGAACACCGGGGAGCTGTTTTTT
CASSLASPRRGRNTGELFF
>NA|TRBV10-2|NA|TRBJ1-2
TGCGCCAGCACGCGGGTGCCGGCTGAGGGCTACACCTTC
CASTRVPAEGYTF
>TRBD2|TRBV7-2|NA|TRBJ2-1
TGTGCCAGCAGCTTAGCGGGAGGGCACTACAATGAACAGTTCTTC
CASSLAGGHYNEQFF
>TRBD1|TRBV7-9|NA|TRBJ1-1
TGTTCCAGCAGCTTAATTTCGGACAGGGGCACTGAAGCTTTCTTT
CSSSLISDRGTEAFF
>NA|TRBV12-5|once|TRBJ2-1
TGTGCTAGTGGTCTTGACTGGGGCGATGAGCAGTTCTTC
CASGLDWGDEQFF
>TRBD2|TRBV6-5|NA|TRBJ2-3
TGTGCCAGCAGGTTAGCGGGAGGGCCAGATACGCAGTATTTT
CASRLAGGPDTQYF
>TRBD1|TRBV5-1|NA|TRBJ2-5
TGCGCCAGCGGGACAGGAGCCGAGAGTGAGTACTTC
CASGTGAESEYF
>TRBD1|TRBV7-9|NA|TRBJ1-2
TGTGCCAGCAGCTTCGCGGGCGACAGGGGCATACGCGGCTACACCTTC
CASSFAGDRGIRGYTF
>NA|TRBV14|NA|TRBJ2-1
TGTGCCAGCAGCCAAGCGGAGGGCCTCGTCAATGAGCAGTTCTTC
CASSQAEGLVNEQFF
>NA|TRBV5-1|NA|TRBJ2-1
TGCGCCAGTTCTAGCGTCAGCTCCTACAATGAGCAGTTCTTC
CASSSVSSYNEQFF
>NA|TRBV28|NA|TRBJ2-7
TGTGCCAGCAGCCCCGCTAGCTTTCTCCACGAGCAGTACTTC
CASSPASFLHEQYF
>NA|TRBV7-7|once|TRBJ2-5
TGTGCCATCGGAAGGGGCCCCGGGGAGACCCAGTACTTC
CAIGRGPGETQYF
>NA|TRBV29-1|NA|TRBJ2-6
TGCAGCGTTGGGGGGCCTGGGGCCAACGTCCTGACTTTC
CSVGGPGANVLTF
>TRBD2|TRBV27|NA|TRBJ2-7
TGTGCCAGCAGTTTATCGGCTAGCGGGAACTTCGAGCAGTACTTC
CASSLSASGNFEQYF
>NA|TRBV30|NA|TRBJ1-2
TGTGCCTGGAGTACCCATGGACTCCTTTATGGCTACACCTTC
CAWSTHGLLYGYTF
>NA|TRBV7-9|NA|TRBJ2-5
TGTGCCAGCAGCCCCCGGAGATTGGGTGGAGAGACCCAGTACTTC
CASSPRRLGGETQYF
>NA|TRBV18|NA|TRBJ1-5
TGTGCCAGCTCACGAAGCCCGGGAGATCAGCCCCAGCATTTT
CASSRSPGDQPQHF
>NA|TRBV27|few|TRBJ1-2
TGTGCCAGCATCCCCCGGGGCGGGACTGAATTACTATACGGCTACACCTTC
CASIPRGGTELLYGYTF
>NA|TRBV5-1|NA|TRBJ2-7
TGCGCCAGCAGCTTGTCCGTCTCGAGCTCCTACGAGCAGTACTTC
CASSLSVSSSYEQYF
>NA|TRBV29-1|NA|TRBJ2-1
TGCAGCGTTATCACCGAAGTATCGGACAATGAGCAGTTCTTC
CSVITEVSDNEQFF
>NA|TRBV10-1|NA|TRBJ1-4
TGCGCCAGCAGTTCGTCAGGGTTTGGTGAAAAACTGTTTTTT
CASSSSGFGEKLFF
>TRBD1|TRBV5-6|NA|TRBJ1-2
TGTGCCAGCAGCTGGGACAGGGGTGGCTACACCTTC
CASSWDRGGYTF
>TRBD2|TRBV7-8|NA|TRBJ2-5
TGTGCCAGCAGGCCGTATAGCGGGACCGTCCAAGAGACCCAGTACTTC
CASRPYSGTVQETQYF
>TRBD2|TRBV15|NA|TRBJ2-7
TGTGCCACCAGCAGCGGACGACGCACTAGCGCGTCCTACGAGCAGTACTTC
CATSSGRRTSASYEQYF
>TRBD2|TRBV10-3|NA|TRBJ2-1
TGTGCCATCAGACGTTCTCTCGCGGGAGTCGTCAATGAGCAGTTCTTC
CAIRRSLAGVVNEQFF
>TRBD2|TRBV7-9|NA|TRBJ2-5
TGTGCCAGCAGCTTAGCGCTAGCGGGAGGCGCAGAGACCCAGTACTTC
CASSLALAGGAETQYF
>TRBD2|TRBV7-9|NA|TRBJ2-7
TGTGCCAGCAGCTTGCGGACTAGCGGGCCCTACGAGCAGTACTTC
CASSLRTSGPYEQYF
>NA|TRBV13|NA|TRBJ2-2
TGTGCCAGCAGCTACAGGGTTAACGGGGAGCTGTTTTTT
CASSYRVNGELFF
>NA|TRBV21-1|NA|TRBJ2-1
TGTGCCAGCAGCAAAGGGACAGGGTGGCCCAGAAAGATGTCGTTCTTC
CASSKGTGWPRKMSFF
>NA|TRBV28|NA|TRBJ2-7
TGTGCCAGCAGTTCTAGGGGGTCTAGCTACGAGCAGTACTTC
CASSSRGSSYEQYF
>NA|TRBV7-9|NA|TRBJ1-2
TGTGCCAGCAGCTTAGCGTTGTCAGGGGACGGCTACACCTTC
CASSLALSGDGYTF
>NA|TRBV19|once|TRBJ1-2
TGTGCCAGTAGCCTACAGGGCACCTATGGCTACACCTTC
CASSLQGTYGYTF
>TRBD2|TRBV6-1|NA|TRBJ2-3
TGTGCCAGCAGGGGAGGGCTAGCGGGATCGGATACGCAGTATTTT
CASRGGLAGSDTQYF
>NA|TRBV6-1|NA|TRBJ2-5
TGTGCCAGCAGTTATAGAAATCAAGAGACCCAGTACTTC
CASSYRNQETQYF
>NA|TRBV28|NA|TRBJ1-4
TGTGCCAGCAGTTTACCAGGGCCTCTGGATGAAAAACTGTTTTTT
CASSLPGPLDEKLFF
>TRBD1|TRBV7-2|NA|TRBJ1-5
TGTGCCAGCAGCTCGGGACAGGCCCCCCAGCCCCAGCATTTT
CASSSGQAPQPQHF
>TRBD2|TRBV28|NA|TRBJ2-4
TGTGCCAGCAGTTCTAGCGGACTAGCCAAAAACATTCAGTACTTC
CASSSSGLAKNIQYF
>NA|TRBV2|once|TRBJ2-1
TGTGCCAGCAGTGAACCCAGCGGAAATGGCCTCAATGAGCAGTTCTTC
CASSEPSGNGLNEQFF
>NA|TRBV27|NA|TRBJ1-2
TGTGCCAGCAGTTGGTCTGGGGAGACTTATGGCTACACCTTC
CASSWSGETYGYTF
>NA|TRBV9|NA|TRBJ1-1
TGTGCCAGCAGCGTAGTGGGGGCGCCCGAAGCTTTCTTT
CASSVVGAPEAFF
>NA|TRBV27|NA|TRBJ2-7
TGTGCCAGCAGTCCCGCGGGGTCCTACGAGCAGTACTTC
CASSPAGSYEQYF